The 2 T cell receptor beta chains presented below share a single source sample, sequenced in a study of long-term antiretroviral therapy in people with HIV. Samples were assayed with immunoSEQ v3.0 at survey level. This table comes from immunoSEQ multiplex PCR, and its TCRdb copy is limited to in-frame clones, with some not included. The data contain 34,000 or so clones, about four fifths of them singletons. Source: unsorted PBMCs, taken 0.6 years after starting antiretroviral therapy. These receptors all stem from a man younger than 30 with HIV.

The chain combines TRBV18 with TRBJ2-5; D unclear. V gave up 3 bases and J gave up 4 bases, with 6 bases separating them. There are 12 residues in the CDR3. Germline CDR1 KGHSH, CDR2 LQKENI. CDR3 region: CASSPTGETQYF. The CDR3 region has the DNA TGTGCCAGCTCACCGACGGGAGAGACCCAGTACTTC.

The genes are TRBV5-6 and TRBJ1-4; the D is unclear. Trimming shortened V by 4 bases and J by 4 bases, and 11 bases separated the two germline ends. This CDR3 region has 14 residues. Germline V CDR1 and CDR2: SGHDT, YYEEEE. CDR3 sequence: CASSRPAGNEKLFF. The CDR3 DNA reads as TGTGCCAGCAGCCGGCCTGCGGGTAATGAAAAACTGTTTTTT.